Shown below are 6 T cell receptor beta chains from a single sample sequenced in a study of T cell repertoires in cytomegalovirus infection. These TCRs are of unknown antigen specificity. TCRdb reprocessed the reads with MiXCR, giving one entry per CDR3 protein. The sample has just over 450,000 distinct CDR3 sequences; roughly 42% are singletons. This specimen consisted of cultured PBMCs, obtained from culture after CMV antigen stimulation. The receptor source for this set is a human donor in good health (CMV status not recorded). Some clones in this sample may be carry-over from other donors' samples.

The V and J genes are TRBV4-3 and TRBJ1-1; a possible D gene is TRBD1 (6 bases). Trimming removed 2 bases from V and 8 bases from J, with 12 bases in between. The germline CDR1 and CDR2 sequences are LGHNA and YSLEER. There are 13 residues in the CDR3. CDR3 loop: CASSQTQGSEAFF. DNA of the CDR3: TGCGCCAGCAGCCAAACCCAGGGGAGCGAAGCTTTCTTT.

This clonotype was detected only once. At one of its ends the junction is not consistent with the germline gene, which may arise from a read error. The V gene is TRBV28, the J gene TRBJ2-7; 7 bases align to TRBD1. The CDR3 runs to 13 residues. Per germline, CDR1 MDHEN and CDR2 SYDVKM. The CDR3 is CASRPGQYYEQCF. The CDR3 DNA reads TGTGCCAGCAGACCGGGACAGTACTACGAGCAGTGCTTC.

The chain joins TRBV10-3 to TRBJ2-7; 11 bases map to TRBD1. From germline, CDR1 is ENHRY and CDR2 SYGVKD. Trimming at V came to 6 bases and at J to 1 base, leaving 5 bases not matched to a gene. CDR3 length equals 15 residues. This CDR3 reads CAIRSGTGGSYEQYF. Here the CDR3 DNA reads TGTGCCATCAGATCCGGGACAGGGGGATCCTACGAGCAGTACTTC.

About this clonotype itself: Compared with germline, one end of the junction differs, possibly owing to a read error. The chain has TRBV4-1 and TRBJ2-5; D is perhaps TRBD2 (6 bases). The germline gives CDR1 MGHRA, CDR2 YSYEKL. The length of the CDR3 is 14 residues. The CDR3 coding sequence is TGTGCCAGCAGCCAAACCATAGGGAGGCAGACCCAGTACTTC. Its protein product is CASSQTIGRQTQYF.

J is TRBJ2-4 and V is TRBV18; tentative D call: TRBD2 (8 bases). V dropped 6 bases and J dropped 6 bases, with 18 bases sitting between them. This CDR3 has 15 amino acids. Germline assignment: CDR1 KGHSH and CDR2 LQKENI. The CDR3 DNA reads TGTGCCAGCTCCCCCTCGACAGGGACTAGAAACATTCAGTACTTC. Protein: CASSPSTGTRNIQYF.

The rearrangement uses TRBV7-9 and TRBJ2-7; D is perhaps TRBD2 (5 bases). The V end lost 1 base, the J end lost 5 bases, and 12 bases lay between the germline ends. The CDR3 is 14 residues long. Per the germline V gene, CDR1 is SEHNR and CDR2 is FQNEAQ (reference sequence). CDR3 nucleotides: TGTGCCAGCAGCTTAGTTTCGGGGATGCACGAGCAGTACTTC. Translation: CASSLVSGMHEQYF.